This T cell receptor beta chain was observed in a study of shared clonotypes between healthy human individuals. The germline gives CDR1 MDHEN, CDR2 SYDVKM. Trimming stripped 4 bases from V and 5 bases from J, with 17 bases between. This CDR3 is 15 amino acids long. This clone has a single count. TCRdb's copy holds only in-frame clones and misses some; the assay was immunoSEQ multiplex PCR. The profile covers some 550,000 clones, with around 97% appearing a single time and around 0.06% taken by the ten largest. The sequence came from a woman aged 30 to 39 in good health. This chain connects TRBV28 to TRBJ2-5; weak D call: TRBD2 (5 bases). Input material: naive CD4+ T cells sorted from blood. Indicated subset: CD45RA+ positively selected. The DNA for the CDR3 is TGTGCCAGCAGTTCGACGACGAGGGCAGCGGAGACCCAGTACTTC. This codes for CASSSTTRAAETQYF. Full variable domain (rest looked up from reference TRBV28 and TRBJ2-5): DVKVTQSSRYLVKRTGEKVFLECVQDMDHENMFWYRQDPGLGLRLIYFSYDVKMKEKGDIPEGYSVSREKKERFSLILESASTNQTSMYLCASSSTTRAAETQYFGPGTRLLVL.